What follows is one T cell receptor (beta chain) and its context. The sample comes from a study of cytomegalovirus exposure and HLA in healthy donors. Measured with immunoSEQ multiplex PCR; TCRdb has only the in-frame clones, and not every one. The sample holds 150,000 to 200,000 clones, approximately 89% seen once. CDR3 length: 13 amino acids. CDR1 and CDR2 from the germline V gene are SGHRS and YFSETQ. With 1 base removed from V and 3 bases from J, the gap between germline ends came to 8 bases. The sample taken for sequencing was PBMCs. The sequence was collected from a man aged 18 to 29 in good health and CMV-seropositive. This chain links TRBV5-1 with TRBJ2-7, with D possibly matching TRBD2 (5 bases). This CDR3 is CASSLQEDYEQYF. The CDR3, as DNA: TGCGCCAGCAGCTTGCAGGAGGACTACGAGCAGTACTTC.